Below, 31 T cell receptor beta chains from the same sample are listed, as sequenced in a study of T cells in women clearing cervical HPV infection. Sequencing was performed with immunoSEQ multiplex PCR; in TCRdb, only in-frame clones are kept and a portion is missing. The table lists about 24,000 clones. The sample was blood buffy coat. The receptors shown here come from a woman between 18 and 70 years old with a cervical HPV16 infection that either progressed to CIN3+ or cleared (not recorded which).

The CDR3 is CASSPGQLNTEAFF. The DNA read from the CDR3 is TGTGCCAGCAGCCCTGGACAGCTGAACACTGAA. The chain has TRBV7-9 and TRBJ1-1, with a weak D call TRBD1 (6 bases). The read ends 3 residues shy of where the CDR3 ends; the end is completed using the germline J gene. This CDR3 region has 14 residues. Germline V gene sequence: CDR1 SEHNR, CDR2 FQNEAQ (reference sequence). V lost 5 bases, J lost 0 bases, and 10 bases lay in between.

On this clone: Sequencing ends 3 residues short of the CDR3 end; the germline J gene provides the rest. The V and J genes are TRBV18 and TRBJ1-1, with D maybe TRBD1 (6 bases). This CDR3 has 17 amino acids. Germline CDR1 is KGHSH and CDR2 is LQKENI. The sequenced CDR3 bases are TGTGCCAGCTCACCTACCCAACAGGGCCGCGCCAAAAACATT. Residues: CASSPTQQGRAKNI. The whole CDR3 sequence is CASSPTQQGRAKNIAFF.

Note on this clone: The read terminates 3 residues ahead of where the CDR3 ends, so the germline J gene completes it. The chain employs TRBV2 and TRBJ2-5; 9 nucleotides align to TRBD2. There are 14 residues in the CDR3. The V segment lost 4 bases and the J segment 5 bases; nucleotides outside the gene matches: 5. CDR1 and CDR2 (germline): SNHLY, FYNNEI. CDR3 DNA, as far as it was read: TGTGCCAGCAGTGGGACTAGCGTTTGGGAGACC. Its protein product is CASSGTSVWET. The entire CDR3 is CASSGTSVWETQYF.

Comment on this clone: The read halts 3 residues ahead of the CDR3 end, with the missing end drawn from the germline J gene. J is TRBJ1-2 and V is TRBV5-1, with 8 bases that match TRBD1. CDR3 length: 14 amino acids. The germline V gene encodes CDR1 SGHRS and CDR2 YFSETQ. The CDR3 bases that were read are TGCGCCAGCAGCTTGGTTACAGGGGGACAAGGC. It specifies CASSLVTGGQG. The whole CDR3 protein reads CASSLVTGGQGYTF.

In regard to this clone: The sequence runs out 3 residues before the end of the CDR3; the remainder is reconstructed from the germline J gene. The chain uses TRBV5-1 and TRBJ2-7; 10 bases align to TRBD2. J gave up 3 bases and V 4 bases, and 13 bases lay outside the gene matches. Germline V gene data show CDR1 as SGHRS and CDR2 as YFSETQ. CDR3 length: 17 residues. The sequenced CDR3 bases are TGCGCCAGCAGCCCCCGGACTAGCGGATATGCCAGCTACGAG. It encodes CASSPRTSGYASYE. The full CDR3 protein reads CASSPRTSGYASYEQYF.

Regarding this clone: The read ends 3 residues before the CDR3 terminus; that terminus is restored from the germline J gene. The chain is built from TRBV12-3 or TRBV12-4 and TRBJ2-7; TRBD1 aligns across 7 bases. This CDR3 is 14 amino acids long. The trim removed 7 bases at V and 0 bases at J, leaving 6 bases unmatched. The CDR3 region is CASNPTGLSYEQYF. Partial CDR3 DNA: TGTGCCAGCAACCCGACAGGGCTCTCCTACGAG.

Concerning this clone itself: The read is 3 residues too short to cover the CDR3 end, so that end is filled in from the germline J gene. The V call is TRBV18, the J call TRBJ1-2; no firm D call. The CDR3 runs to 14 residues. Germline CDR1 reads KGHSH; CDR2 reads LQKENI. The CDR3 here is CASSPPVQRYDYTF. Incomplete CDR3 DNA: TGTGCCAGCTCACCACCCGTACAGAGGTACGAC.

A note on this clone: The sequence runs out 3 residues before the end of the CDR3; the remainder is reconstructed from the germline J gene. This rearrangement joins TRBV5-1 to TRBJ1-1; D gene uncertain. Between the trimmed V and J ends, which lost 0 bases and 0 bases, there was a span of 9 bases. This CDR3 comprises 15 residues. Germline V gene sequence: CDR1 SGHRS, CDR2 YFSETQ. Incomplete CDR3 DNA: TGCGCCAGCAGCTTGGCACTGTTGGTGAACACTGAA. Translation: CASSLALLVNTE. The whole CDR3 protein is CASSLALLVNTEAFF.

As regards this clone: From the germline J gene comes the end of the CDR3, since the read stops 3 residues before it. J is TRBJ2-3 and V is TRBV5-1, with D possibly TRBD1 on 6 matching bases. V was pared by 4 bases and J by 4 bases, with 31 bases between. The CDR3 totals 20 residues. Germline V CDR1 and CDR2: SGHRS, YFSETQ. CDR3 DNA, as far as it was read: TGCGCCAGCAGCCAGAAACAGGGTTTTTCGTTGATGTCGACTTCAGATACG. Translated, it gives CASSQKQGFSLMSTSDT. The whole CDR3 is CASSQKQGFSLMSTSDTQYF.

Details on this clone: The CDR3 end lies 3 residues beyond the end of the read and is filled in from the germline J gene. The chain uses TRBV7-3 and TRBJ2-7; no clear D. There are 14 residues in the CDR3. Between the trimmed V and J ends, which lost 1 base and 1 base, there was a span of 8 bases. CDR1 and CDR2 (germline): SGHTA, FQGTGA. The CDR3: CASSLNAGSYEQYF. The sequenced CDR3 bases are TGTGCCAGCAGCTTAAACGCCGGGTCCTACGAG.

A note on this clone: The read ends 3 residues early relative to the CDR3; the germline J gene fills the gap. The chain is built from TRBV5-1 and TRBJ2-3; TRBD1 is a possible D gene (7 bases). The CDR3 has 15 amino acids. In germline, CDR1 is SGHRS, CDR2 YFSETQ. The CDR3 is CASTTGTALRETQYF. Incomplete CDR3 DNA: TGCGCCAGCACCACCGGGACAGCCCTCCGGGAGACG.

About this clone: The CDR3 end is not reached by the read, which stops 3 residues before it; the germline J gene fills it in. The genes are TRBV7-9 and TRBJ2-3, with 12 bases lining up with TRBD1. Per the germline V gene, CDR1 is SEHNR and CDR2 is FQNEAQ (reference sequence). CDR3 length: 14 amino acids. Partial CDR3 DNA: TGTGCCAGCAGCGGGACAGGGGGCCAAGAGACG. This translates into CASSGTGGQET. The whole CDR3 is CASSGTGGQETQYF.

Note on this clone: The read stops 3 residues short of the end of the CDR3; the missing end is completed from the germline J gene. J is TRBJ1-1 and V is TRBV7-8, with a possible D match to TRBD1 (5 bases). Trimming removed 6 bases at V and 5 bases at J, with 16 bases between. CDR1 is SGHVS, CDR2 FQNEAQ, per germline. The length of the CDR3 is 14 residues. The CDR3 DNA, read in part, is TGTGCCAGCAGGCAAACACAGGCCGAGACTGAA. Its protein product is CASRQTQAETE. The full CDR3 reads CASRQTQAETEAFF.

This clone shows up as large by frequency. The observed sequence ends 3 residues before the CDR3 terminus, with the missing tail filled in from the germline J gene. The rearrangement links TRBV29-1 to TRBJ2-7; 7 bases line up with TRBD2. V lost 1 base to trimming and J lost 4 bases; unmatched junction nucleotides: 7. This CDR3 comprises 14 residues. Germline assignment: CDR1 SQVTM and CDR2 ANQGSEA. CDR3 loop: CSVEGAGALYEQYF. The DNA read from the CDR3 is TGCAGCGTTGAAGGGGCGGGAGCTTTATACGAG.

A remark on this clone: The observed sequence ends 3 residues before the CDR3 terminus, with the missing tail filled in from the germline J gene. This chain uses TRBV19 with TRBJ1-5; 8 bases align to TRBD1. Germline V gene data show CDR1 as LNHDA and CDR2 as SQIVND (reference sequence). The V segment lost 1 base and the J segment 6 bases; nucleotides outside the gene matches: 8. The CDR3 loop spans 16 amino acids. The CDR3 region is CASSIALGQGAQPQHF. The covered CDR3 bases are TGTGCCAGTAGTATAGCATTAGGGCAGGGGGCTCAGCCC. The whole variable domain, remainder taken from reference TRBV19 and TRBJ1-5, is DGGITQSPKYLFRKEGQNVTLSCEQNLNHDAMYWYRQDPGQGLRLIYYSQIVNDFQKGDIAEGYSVSREKKESFPLTVTSAQKNPTAFYLCASSIALGQGAQPQHFGDGTRLSIL.

Comment on this clone: The CDR3 end is not reached by the read, which stops 3 residues before it; the germline J gene fills it in. V is TRBV30 and J is TRBJ2-3, with a weak D call TRBD1 (6 bases). The length of the CDR3 is 16 residues. The germline V gene has CDR1 GTSNPN and CDR2 SVGIG (reference sequence). This CDR3 reads CAWSMPGTSLQETQYF. CDR3 DNA, as far as it was read: TGTGCCTGGAGCATGCCCGGGACATCACTCCAAGAGACG. The full variable domain, rest sourced from reference TRBV30 and TRBJ2-3, is SQTIHQWPATLVQPVGSPLSLECTVEGTSNPNLYWYRQAAGRGLQLLFYSVGIGQISSEVPQNLSASRPQDRQFILSSKKLLLSDSGFYLCAWSMPGTSLQETQYFGPGTRLTVL.

Note on this clone: The sequence runs out 3 residues before the end of the CDR3; the remainder is reconstructed from the germline J gene. The chain combines TRBV28 with TRBJ2-7; D remains ambiguous. Germline V gene data show CDR1 as MDHEN and CDR2 as SYDVKM. V was trimmed by 8 bases and J by 2 bases, leaving 13 bases between them. This CDR3 region has 13 residues. CDR3 bases read: TGTGCCAGCCGCCTACCAGGTACCTACGAG. Its protein product is CASRLPGTYE. The CDR3 in full is CASRLPGTYEQYF. The full variable domain, with the rest looked up from reference TRBV28 and TRBJ2-7, is DVKVTQSSRYLVKRTGEKVFLECVQDMDHENMFWYRQDPGLGLRLIYFSYDVKMKEKGDIPEGYSVSREKKERFSLILESASTNQTSMYLCASRLPGTYEQYFGPGTRLTVT.

On this clone: The CDR3 extends 3 residues past the end of the read, so its final part is completed from the germline J gene. The chain recombines TRBV29-1 with TRBJ2-3; tentative D call: TRBD2 (6 bases). This CDR3 is built from 15 residues. Trimming shortened V by 8 bases and J by 0 bases, and 18 bases separated the two germline ends. Germline V gene lookup returns CDR1 SQVTM and CDR2 ANQGSEA. The sequenced CDR3 bases are TGCAGCACATTACCCCGGGACTCCAGCACAGATACG. Amino acid sequence: CSTLPRDSSTDT. The CDR3 in its entirety is CSTLPRDSSTDTQYF.

On this clone: The read is 3 residues too short to cover the CDR3 end, so that end is filled in from the germline J gene. The chain combines TRBV5-4 with TRBJ1-1; TRBD1 matches at 7 bases. CDR1 and CDR2 (germline): SGHNT, YYREEE (reference sequence). V lost 4 bases to trimming and J lost 0 bases; unmatched junction nucleotides: 6. This CDR3 comprises 15 residues. The CDR3 is CASSQPTGLNTEAFF. The sequenced part of the CDR3 DNA is TGTGCCAGCAGCCAGCCGACAGGGTTGAACACTGAA.

In regard to this clone: Read sequence stops 3 residues before the CDR3 end, and the germline J gene provides the missing end. This chain connects TRBV11-2 to TRBJ2-2, with D possibly matching TRBD2 (6 bases). Germline CDR1 and CDR2: SGHAT and FQNNGV. This CDR3 region has 15 residues. V lost 6 bases to trimming and J lost 5 bases, with 16 bases between them. The CDR3 loop is CASSYGAGQTGELFF. CDR3 DNA, as far as it was read: TGTGCCAGCAGTTATGGAGCGGGCCAGACCGGGGAG.

About this clone itself: The DNA ends 3 residues before the CDR3 does, and the rest of the CDR3 is filled in from the germline J gene. The V gene is TRBV5-5, the J gene TRBJ1-5; D uncertain. The CDR3 has 15 amino acids. Germline CDR1 and CDR2: SGHKS and YYEKEE (reference sequence). Between the trimmed V and J ends, which lost 6 bases and 0 bases, there was a span of 13 bases. The CDR3 sequence: CASNERVFSNQPQHF. The DNA read from the CDR3 is TGTGCCAGCAACGAACGGGTGTTTAGCAATCAGCCC.

Worth noting for this clone: The read terminates 3 residues before the CDR3 end, so the remaining end is supplied by the germline J gene. The genes are TRBV7-9 and TRBJ2-4; TRBD2 matches 7 bases. The CDR3 extends over 13 amino acids. Germline V lookup: CDR1 SEHNR, CDR2 FQNEAQ (reference sequence). CDR3 in amino acids: CASSLSRDYGQYF. Partial CDR3 DNA: TGTGCCAGCAGCTTAAGCAGGGACTATGGT.

In regard to this clone: The CDR3 end falls 3 residues outside the read, so it is completed with the germline J gene. The chain joins TRBV20-1 to TRBJ2-2; TRBD1 matches at 8 bases. The CDR3 is 17 residues long. CDR1 and CDR2 (germline): DFQATT, SNEGSKA (reference sequence). Partial CDR3 DNA: TGCAGTGCTAGAGATTCCCCGAGACAGGGGCTTAATTCACCG. It encodes CSARDSPRQGLNSP. The CDR3 in full is CSARDSPRQGLNSPLFF.

In the case of this clone: Sequencing ends 3 residues short of the CDR3 end; the germline J gene provides the rest. The rearrangement links TRBV18 to TRBJ2-4; TRBD1 matches at 7 bases. The CDR3 extends over 14 amino acids. Per germline, CDR1 KGHSH and CDR2 LQKENI. This chain's CDR3 is CASSPGDSLYGQYF. The covered CDR3 bases are TGTGCCAGCTCACCAGGGGACAGCCTCTATGGT.

Of note for this clone: Coverage ceases 3 residues before the CDR3 finishes, and the germline J gene fills in the end. The rearrangement links TRBV7-3 to TRBJ1-4, with 8 bases identical to TRBD1. Germline values: CDR1 SGHTA, CDR2 FQGTGA. The V segment lost 5 bases and the J segment 5 bases; nucleotides outside the gene matches: 7. The CDR3 runs to 15 residues. Here the CDR3 reads CASSPQGAGNEKLFF. The sequenced CDR3 bases are TGTGCCAGCAGCCCCCAGGGGGCAGGGAATGAAAAA.

Turning to this clone: The CDR3 extends 3 residues past the end of the read, so its final part is completed from the germline J gene. The rearrangement links TRBV7-8 to TRBJ1-1; no clear D gene. Per germline, CDR1 SGHVS and CDR2 FQNEAQ. The CDR3 has 14 residues. Trimming stripped 5 bases from V and 4 bases from J, with 14 bases between. CDR3 DNA (partial): TGTGCCAGCAGCCCAAGATGGCAGAGCACTGAA. It yields the protein CASSPRWQSTE. The complete CDR3 protein is CASSPRWQSTEAFF.

Turning to this clone: The read stops 3 residues short of the end of the CDR3; the missing end is completed from the germline J gene. This sequence joins TRBV7-9 and TRBJ1-2; D perhaps matches TRBD1 (5 bases). Germline CDR1 reads SEHNR; CDR2 reads FQNEAQ (reference sequence). CDR3 length: 15 amino acids. CDR3 DNA, as far as it was read: TGTGCCAGCACCCCAGAGAGGGGCGCGTCAGATACC. It codes for CASTPERGASDT. The full-length CDR3 reads as CASTPERGASDTYTF. Filled out from reference TRBV7-9 and TRBJ1-2, the complete variable domain reads DTGVSQNPRHKITKRGQNVTFRCDPISEHNRLYWYRQTLGQGPEFLTYFQNEAQLEKSRLLSDRFSAERPKGSFSTLEIQRTEQGDSAMYLCASTPERGASDTYTFGSGTRLTVV.

As to this clone: The read falls 3 residues short of the CDR3 end, and the missing part is taken from the germline J gene. This rearrangement joins TRBV7-6 to TRBJ1-2, with 9 positions matching TRBD1. With 1 base clipped from V and 3 bases from J, the junction kept 3 bases outside the gene matches. The germline CDR1 and CDR2 sequences are SGHVS and FNYEAQ. The CDR3 sequence is 15 residues long. CDR3 amino acids: CASSLGTGGHYGYTF. Incomplete CDR3 DNA: TGTGCCAGCAGCTTAGGTACAGGGGGCCACTATGGC.

The part of the CDR3 DNA that was read is TGTGCCAGCGCAGGAGGACAGGGAACAAACTATGGT. This gives the protein CASAGGQGTNYG. The CDR3 as a whole reads CASAGGQGTNYGQYF. The rearrangement links TRBV7-9 to TRBJ2-4, with 8 bases that match TRBD1. The read terminates 3 residues before the CDR3 end, so the remaining end is supplied by the germline J gene. Germline V lookup: CDR1 SEHNR, CDR2 FQNEAQ (reference sequence). The CDR3 is made up of 15 amino acids.

With regard to this clone: The sequence runs out 3 residues before the end of the CDR3; the remainder is reconstructed from the germline J gene. The chain combines TRBV7-7 with TRBJ2-5; D is ambiguous. The germline V gene has CDR1 SSHAT and CDR2 FNYEAQ (reference sequence). V was pared by 1 base and J by 2 bases, with 14 bases between. This CDR3 comprises 16 residues. Incomplete CDR3 DNA: TGTGCCAGCAGCTTAGACAGAGTTGATTCTCAAGAGACC. As protein: CASSLDRVDSQET. The full CDR3 reads CASSLDRVDSQETQYF.

About this clone: The observed sequence ends 3 residues before the CDR3 terminus, with the missing tail filled in from the germline J gene. The genes are TRBV19 and TRBJ1-2, with TRBD1 identical over 7 bases. The CDR3 consists of 13 residues. Germline values: CDR1 LNHDA, CDR2 SQIVND (reference sequence). V dropped 6 bases and J dropped 6; count of bases not matched to a gene: 7. The CDR3 here is CASRARGMDGYTF. The sequenced CDR3 bases are TGTGCCAGTAGGGCCAGGGGGATGGATGGC.